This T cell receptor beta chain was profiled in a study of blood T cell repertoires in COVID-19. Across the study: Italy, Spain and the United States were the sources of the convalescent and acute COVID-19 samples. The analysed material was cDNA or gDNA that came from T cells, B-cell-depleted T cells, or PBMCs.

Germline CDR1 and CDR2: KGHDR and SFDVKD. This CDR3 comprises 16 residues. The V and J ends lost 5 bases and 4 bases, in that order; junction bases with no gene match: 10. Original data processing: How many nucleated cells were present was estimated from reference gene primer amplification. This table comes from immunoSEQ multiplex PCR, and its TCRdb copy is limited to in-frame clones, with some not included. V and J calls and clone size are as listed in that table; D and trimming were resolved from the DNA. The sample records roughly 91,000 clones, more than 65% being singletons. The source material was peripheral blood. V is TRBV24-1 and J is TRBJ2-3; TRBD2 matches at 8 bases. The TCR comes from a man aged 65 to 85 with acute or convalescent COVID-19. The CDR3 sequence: CATSVGGEGLADTQYF. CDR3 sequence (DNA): TGTGCCACCAGTGTCGGGGGGGAGGGGCTTGCAGATACGCAGTATTTT.